Below, one TCR beta chain is given with its context. Its antigen is not known. Each of the donors was a healthy bone marrow donor. This specimen belongs to a study of cytomegalovirus exposure and HLA in healthy donors. PCR used 60 Vbeta primers and 13 Jbeta primers. Profiling relied on immunoSEQ multiplex PCR, and the TCRdb table lists in-frame clones only, not all of them. The sample carries about 130,000 clones, 81% recorded once. Study results and caveats: Certain indistinguishable V segments, among them TRBV6-2 and TRBV6-3, were excluded. Reports showed the classifier diagnosing cytomegalovirus status with high specificity and sensitivity.

This CDR3 is built from 16 residues. CDR1 is SGHTA and CDR2 is FQGNSA in the germline V gene. The junction had 8 bases not matched to a gene; V was cut back by 5 bases and J by 4 bases. This sequence joins TRBV7-2 and TRBJ1-1; 12 nucleotides line up with TRBD1. This receptor was taken from a man aged 18-30 years in good health and CMV-seronegative. Sequencing used PBMCs. The CDR3 DNA sequence: TGTGCCAGCAGCGCGCCGGGACAGGGGGCTAGCACTGAAGCTTTCTTT. It specifies CASSAPGQGASTEAFF.